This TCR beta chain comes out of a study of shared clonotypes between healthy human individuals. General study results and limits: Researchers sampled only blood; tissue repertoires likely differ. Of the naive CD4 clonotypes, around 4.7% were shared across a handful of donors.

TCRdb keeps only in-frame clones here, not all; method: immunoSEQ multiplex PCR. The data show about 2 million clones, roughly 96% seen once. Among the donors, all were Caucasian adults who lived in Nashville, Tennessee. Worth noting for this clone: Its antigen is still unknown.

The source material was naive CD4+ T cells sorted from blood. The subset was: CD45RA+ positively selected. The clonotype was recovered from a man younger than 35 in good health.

Here the CDR3 reads CAISERDTEAFF. CDR3 nucleotide sequence: TGTGCCATCAGTGAGAGGGACACTGAAGCTTTCTTT. The chain employs TRBV10-3 and TRBJ1-1, with D hard to call. Germline CDR1 and CDR2: ENHRY and SYGVKD. V lost 2 bases, J lost 3 bases, and 4 bases lay in between. The CDR3 totals 12 residues.